Following are 15 T cell receptor beta chains from one sample sequenced in a study of blood T cell repertoires in COVID-19. Some clones are missing from TCRdb's copy, which holds only in-frame ones; the method was immunoSEQ multiplex PCR. The repertoire holds some 500,000 clones, with 85% to 90% as singletons. The sample was peripheral blood. These receptors came from a woman aged 45-60 years with COVID-19, enrolled during active disease.

The count of this clone is one. V is TRBV3-1 (or the pseudogene TRBV3-2) and J is TRBJ2-5, with 9 bases lining up with TRBD2. The CDR3 spans 16 residues. Germline V gene lookup returns CDR1 LGHDT and CDR2 YNNKEL (reference sequence). The junction had 5 bases not matched to a gene; V was cut back by 1 base and J by 2 bases. CDR3 in DNA: TGTGCCAGCAGCCAAGTACTGACTAGCGGACAAGAGACCCAGTACTTC. It yields the protein CASSQVLTSGQETQYF.

The V and J genes are TRBV7-2 and TRBJ2-2, with D hard to call. Germline lookup yields CDR1 SGHTA and CDR2 FQGNSA. With 2 bases removed from V and 1 base from J, the gap between germline ends came to 8 bases. This CDR3 is built from 15 residues. This CDR3 is CASSLLGLNTGELFF. The CDR3 DNA follows: TGTGCCAGCAGCTTACTGGGCTTGAACACCGGGGAGCTGTTTTTT.

The CDR3 spells CAWRLAGGPDTQYF. The CDR3 bases are TGTGCCTGGAGGCTGGCGGGGGGGCCAGATACGCAGTATTTT. This chain joins TRBV30 and TRBJ2-3; 9 bases fit TRBD2. The CDR3 loop spans 14 amino acids. V was clipped by 3 bases and J by 4 bases; unmatched bases: 5. Per the germline V gene, CDR1 is GTSNPN and CDR2 is SVGIG (reference sequence). The entire variable domain, with the rest obtained from reference TRBV30 and TRBJ2-3, is as follows: SQTIHQWPATLVQPVGSPLSLECTVEGTSNPNLYWYRQAAGRGLQLLFYSVGIGQISSEVPQNLSASRPQDRQFILSSKKLLLSDSGFYLCAWRLAGGPDTQYFGPGTRLTVL.

The chain carries TRBV27 and TRBJ2-7; TRBD1 agrees at 7 bases. Germline CDR1 reads MNHEY; CDR2 reads SMNVEV (reference sequence). This CDR3 has 15 residues. Trimming removed 2 bases from V and 0 bases from J; junction bases left unmatched: 4. The CDR3 loop is CASSLKGTASYEQYF. The CDR3 DNA reads TGTGCCAGCAGTTTAAAAGGGACAGCCTCCTACGAGCAGTACTTC.

The chain employs TRBV6-5 and TRBJ1-2; no clear D gene. V dropped 7 bases and J dropped 4 bases, with 16 bases sitting between them. The germline CDR1 and CDR2 sequences are MNHEY and SVGAGI. This CDR3 is 14 amino acids long. The CDR3 DNA reads as TGTGCCAGCACTGGTCGACATCCTGGCTATGGCTACACCTTC. Protein: CASTGRHPGYGYTF.

This rearrangement joins TRBV4-1 to TRBJ2-3; D gene unclear. The ends were cut back, 4 bases at V and 0 bases at J, with 14 bases in the middle. There are 16 residues in the CDR3. In germline, CDR1 is MGHRA, CDR2 YSYEKL. The CDR3 DNA follows: TGCGCCAGCAGCCGGGCAGGATTGCGTAGCACAGATACGCAGTATTTT. This encodes CASSRAGLRSTDTQYF.

This clone was observed a single time. V and J are TRBV11-2 and TRBJ1-1; D may be TRBD1 (6 bases). Trimming removed 4 bases at V and 2 bases at J, with 14 bases between. The CDR3 consists of 15 residues. In germline, CDR1 is SGHAT, CDR2 FQNNGV. CDR3 DNA: TGTGCCAGCAGCTCCGGGGGGGGGCCCAACACTGAAGCTTTCTTT. Translation gives CASSSGGGPNTEAFF.

The DNA for the CDR3 is TGCGCCAGCAGTGATCCTAGCGGGGGGGAGTTGGATACGCAGTATTTT. Translating it yields CASSDPSGGELDTQYF. V and J are TRBV10-1 and TRBJ2-3; 12 bases agree with TRBD2. The CDR3 spans 16 residues. V dropped 3 bases and J dropped 6; count of bases not matched to a gene: 7. Germline CDR1 is WNHNN and CDR2 is SYGVQD (reference sequence).

In DNA, the CDR3 is TGTGCCAGCACCAAGAGGGGGACAGGTCTCTATGGCTACACCTTC. Its protein product is CASTKRGTGLYGYTF. The V and J genes are TRBV6-5 and TRBJ1-2, with 8 nucleotides matching TRBD1. This CDR3 comprises 15 residues. Germline V gives CDR1 MNHEY, CDR2 SVGAGI. Trimming cost V 7 bases and J 4 bases; bases outside gene matches: 11.

The gene calls are TRBV5-1 and TRBJ1-3, with a possible D match to TRBD1 (6 bases). V was pared by 4 bases and J by 3 bases, with 11 bases between. The CDR3 runs to 14 residues. The germline CDR1 and CDR2 sequences are SGHRS and YFSETQ. Here the CDR3 reads CASSPQGYGNTIYF. CDR3 coding DNA: TGCGCCAGCAGCCCTCAGGGGTATGGAAACACCATATATTTT.

The V gene is TRBV5-6, the J gene TRBJ1-1, with 7 bases lining up with TRBD1. The CDR3 loop spans 16 amino acids. Trimming at V came to 4 bases and at J to 1 base, leaving 10 bases not matched to a gene. Germline assignment: CDR1 SGHDT and CDR2 YYEEEE. CDR3 DNA: TGTGCCAGCAGCCCAATGACGACAGGGAGGAACACTGAAGCTTTCTTT. Protein sequence: CASSPMTTGRNTEAFF.

V gene TRBV2 combines with J gene TRBJ2-7; 10 nucleotides align to TRBD1. The V gene's germline CDR1 is SNHLY and CDR2 FYNNEI. The CDR3 extends over 12 amino acids. Trimming removed 6 bases from V and 5 bases from J; junction bases left unmatched: 1. The CDR3 protein is CASRGTGDEQYF. DNA of the CDR3: TGTGCCAGCAGGGGGACAGGGGACGAGCAGTACTTC.

The chain employs TRBV2 and TRBJ1-2; 10 positions agree with TRBD1. Germline loops: CDR1 SNHLY, CDR2 FYNNEI. The CDR3 sequence is 12 residues long. Trimming at V came to 11 bases and at J to 4 bases, leaving 4 bases not matched to a gene. CDR3 in amino acids: CAGGQGTYGYTF. Written as DNA, the CDR3 is TGTGCCGGGGGACAGGGGACCTATGGCTACACCTTC.

The V gene is TRBV27, the J gene TRBJ1-5; D is ambiguous. This CDR3 comprises 15 residues. The germline V and J ends were trimmed by 5 bases and 2 bases, with 13 bases remaining between them. From germline, CDR1 is MNHEY and CDR2 SMNVEV (reference sequence). CDR3 region: CASSTYAEGNQPQHF. The CDR3 nucleotides read TGTGCCAGCAGTACCTACGCGGAGGGCAATCAGCCCCAGCATTTT.

The rearrangement uses TRBV28 and TRBJ2-4; the match to TRBD2 covers 7 bases. Germline V gives CDR1 MDHEN, CDR2 SYDVKM. J was trimmed by 12 bases and V by 5 bases; bases with no gene match: 13. CDR3 length: 14 residues. CDR3 protein: CASSTGTTRANQYF. The CDR3 DNA sequence: TGTGCCAGCAGTACGGGGACTACACGGGCGAATCAGTACTTC. Based on the CDR3 plus reference TRBV28 and TRBJ2-4, the full variable domain is DVKVTQSSRYLVKRTGEKVFLECVQDMDHENMFWYRQDPGLGLRLIYFSYDVKMKEKGDIPEGYSVSREKKERFSLILESASTNQTSMYLCASSTGTTRANQYFGAGTRLSVL.